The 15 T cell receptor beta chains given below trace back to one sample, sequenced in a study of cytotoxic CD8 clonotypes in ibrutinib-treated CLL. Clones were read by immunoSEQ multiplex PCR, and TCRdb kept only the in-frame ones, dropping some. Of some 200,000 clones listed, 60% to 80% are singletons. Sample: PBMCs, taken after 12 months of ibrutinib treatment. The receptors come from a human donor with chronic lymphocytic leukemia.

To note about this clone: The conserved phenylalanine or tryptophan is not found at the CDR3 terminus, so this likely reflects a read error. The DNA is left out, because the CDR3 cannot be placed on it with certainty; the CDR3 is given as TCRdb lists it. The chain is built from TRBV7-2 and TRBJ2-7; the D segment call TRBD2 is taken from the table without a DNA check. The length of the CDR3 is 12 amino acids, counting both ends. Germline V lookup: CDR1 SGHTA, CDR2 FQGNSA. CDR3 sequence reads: CASSLSLAGAEA.

The CDR3 DNA follows: TGTGCCAGTAGTATAGCGGGCTACAATGAGCAGTTCTTC. This codes for CASSIAGYNEQFF. The chain uses TRBV19 and TRBJ2-1; D gene ambiguous. Trimming pared 1 base from V and 3 bases from J, leaving 4 bases between. CDR1 is LNHDA, CDR2 SQIVND, per germline (reference sequence). CDR3 length: 13 amino acids.

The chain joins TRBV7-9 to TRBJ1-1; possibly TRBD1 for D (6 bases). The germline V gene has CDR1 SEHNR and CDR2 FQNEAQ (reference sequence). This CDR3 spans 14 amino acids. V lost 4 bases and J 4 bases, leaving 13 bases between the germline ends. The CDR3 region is CASSSSGVVTEAFF. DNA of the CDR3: TGTGCCAGCAGCTCTTCAGGGGTGGTCACTGAAGCTTTCTTT.

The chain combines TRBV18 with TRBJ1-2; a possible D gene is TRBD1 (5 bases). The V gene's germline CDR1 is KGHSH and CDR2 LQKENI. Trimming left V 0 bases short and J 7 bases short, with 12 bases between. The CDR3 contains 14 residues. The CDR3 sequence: CASSPPGGSGGYTF. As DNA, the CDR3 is TGTGCCAGCTCACCACCTGGGGGGTCGGGTGGCTACACCTTC. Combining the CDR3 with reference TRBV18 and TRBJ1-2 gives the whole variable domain NAGVMQNPRHLVRRRGQEARLRCSPMKGHSHVYWYRQLPEEGLKFMVYLQKENIIDESGMPKERFSAEFPKEGPSILRIQQVVRGDSAAYFCASSPPGGSGGYTFGSGTRLTVV.

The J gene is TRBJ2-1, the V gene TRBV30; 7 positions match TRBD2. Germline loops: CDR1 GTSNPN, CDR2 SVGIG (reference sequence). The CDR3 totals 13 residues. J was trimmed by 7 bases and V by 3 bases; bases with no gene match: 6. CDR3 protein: CAWSMDSGNEQFF. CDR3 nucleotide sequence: TGTGCCTGGAGCATGGATAGCGGGAATGAGCAGTTCTTC.

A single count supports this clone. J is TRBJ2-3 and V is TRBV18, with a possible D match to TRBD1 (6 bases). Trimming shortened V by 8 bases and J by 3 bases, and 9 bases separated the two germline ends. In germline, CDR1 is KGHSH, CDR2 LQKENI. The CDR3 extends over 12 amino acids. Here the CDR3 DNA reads TGTGCCAGCCGGCAGGGGACAGATACGCAGTATTTT. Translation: CASRQGTDTQYF.

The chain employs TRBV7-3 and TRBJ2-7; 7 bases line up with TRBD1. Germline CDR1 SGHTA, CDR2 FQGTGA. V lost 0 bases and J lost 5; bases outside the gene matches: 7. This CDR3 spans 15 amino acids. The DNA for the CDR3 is TGTGCCAGCAGCTTAACGCCAGGGGGTAGGGACGAGCAGTACTTC. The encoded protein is CASSLTPGGRDEQYF.

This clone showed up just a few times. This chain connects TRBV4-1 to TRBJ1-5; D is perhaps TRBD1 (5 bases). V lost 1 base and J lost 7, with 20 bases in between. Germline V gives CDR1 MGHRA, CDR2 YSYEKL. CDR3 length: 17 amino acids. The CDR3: CASSQVRFQGLWQPQHF. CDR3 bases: TGCGCCAGCAGCCAAGTTCGCTTTCAGGGTCTGTGGCAGCCCCAGCATTTT.

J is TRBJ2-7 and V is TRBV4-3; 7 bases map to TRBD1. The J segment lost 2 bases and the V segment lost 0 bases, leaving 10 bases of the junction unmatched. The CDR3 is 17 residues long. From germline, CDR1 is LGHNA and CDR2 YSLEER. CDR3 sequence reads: CASSQDAFRGPTYEQYF. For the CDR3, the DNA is TGCGCCAGCAGCCAAGATGCTTTTAGGGGGCCCACCTACGAGCAGTACTTC.

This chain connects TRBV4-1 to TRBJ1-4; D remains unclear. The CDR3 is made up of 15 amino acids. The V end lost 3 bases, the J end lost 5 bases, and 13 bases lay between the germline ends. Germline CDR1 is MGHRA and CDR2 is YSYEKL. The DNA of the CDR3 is TGCGCCAGCAGCCAGGGCGGGAATCGAAATGAAAAACTGTTTTTT. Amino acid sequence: CASSQGGNRNEKLFF.

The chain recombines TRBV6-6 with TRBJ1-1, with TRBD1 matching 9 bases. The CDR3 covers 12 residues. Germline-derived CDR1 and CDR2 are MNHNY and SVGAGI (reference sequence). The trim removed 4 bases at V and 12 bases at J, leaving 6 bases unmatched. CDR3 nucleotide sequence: TGTGCCAGCAGTTTGTCCGGGACAGGGCCTTTCTTT. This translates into CASSLSGTGPFF.

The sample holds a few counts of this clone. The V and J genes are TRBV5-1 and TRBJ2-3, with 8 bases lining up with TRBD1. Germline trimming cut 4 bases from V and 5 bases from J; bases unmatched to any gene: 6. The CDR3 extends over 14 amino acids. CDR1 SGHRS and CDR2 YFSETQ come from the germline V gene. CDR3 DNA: TGCGCCAGCAGCCCCGGACAGGGCGTAGATACGCAGTATTTT. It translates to CASSPGQGVDTQYF.

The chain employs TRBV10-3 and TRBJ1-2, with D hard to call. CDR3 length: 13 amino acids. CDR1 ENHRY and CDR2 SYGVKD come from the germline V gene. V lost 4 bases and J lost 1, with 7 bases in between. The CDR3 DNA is TGTGCCATCAGTGTCGGGGATAACTATGGCTACACCTTC. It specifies CAISVGDNYGYTF.

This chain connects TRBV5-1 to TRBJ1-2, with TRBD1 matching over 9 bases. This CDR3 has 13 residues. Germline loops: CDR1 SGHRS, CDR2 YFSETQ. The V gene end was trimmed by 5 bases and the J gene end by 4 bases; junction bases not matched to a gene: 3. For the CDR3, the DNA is TGCGCCAGCAGGGGACAGGGAAGCTATGGCTACACCTTC. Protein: CASRGQGSYGYTF. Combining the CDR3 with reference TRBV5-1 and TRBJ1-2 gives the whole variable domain KAGVTQTPRYLIKTRGQQVTLSCSPISGHRSVSWYQQTPGQGLQFLFEYFSETQRNKGNFPGRFSGRQFSNSRSEMNVSTLELGDSALYLCASRGQGSYGYTFGSGTRLTVV.

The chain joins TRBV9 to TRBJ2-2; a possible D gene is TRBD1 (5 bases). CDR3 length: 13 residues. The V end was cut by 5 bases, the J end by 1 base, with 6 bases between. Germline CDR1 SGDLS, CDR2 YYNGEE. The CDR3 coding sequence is TGTGCCAGCAGAACAGGGAACACCGGGGAGCTGTTTTTT. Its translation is CASRTGNTGELFF.